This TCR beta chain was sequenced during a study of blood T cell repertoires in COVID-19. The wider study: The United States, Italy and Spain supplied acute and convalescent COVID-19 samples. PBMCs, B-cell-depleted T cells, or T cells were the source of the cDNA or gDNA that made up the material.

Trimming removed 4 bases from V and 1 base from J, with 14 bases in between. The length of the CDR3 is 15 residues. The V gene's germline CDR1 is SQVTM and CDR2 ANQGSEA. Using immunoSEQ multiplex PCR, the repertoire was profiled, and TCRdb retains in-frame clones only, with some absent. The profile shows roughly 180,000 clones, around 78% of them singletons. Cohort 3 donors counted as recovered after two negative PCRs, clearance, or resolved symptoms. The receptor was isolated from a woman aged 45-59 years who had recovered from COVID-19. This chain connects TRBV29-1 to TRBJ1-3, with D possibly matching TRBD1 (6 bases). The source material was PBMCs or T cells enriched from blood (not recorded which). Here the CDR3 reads CSVVVWDISGNTIYF. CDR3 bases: TGCAGCGTTGTGGTCTGGGACATTTCTGGAAACACCATATATTTT.